Given below is one T cell receptor (beta chain) in context. The antigen is undetermined. These data originate in a study of CXCR3-negative and CXCR3-positive naive CD8 T cells. The study, taken as a whole, reports: CXCR3-positive naive cells had TRB CDR3s that were more hydrophobic than CXCR3-negative naive cells had. Naive CXCR3-negative and CXCR3-positive cells had similar TRBV-TRBJ usage; memory differed.

Triplicates of around 300,000 cells were sorted from each CD8+ T cell subset. Cells classed as naive CD8+ T cells were CD45RO-CCR7+CD27+CD95-. It was by 5' RACE with UMI labels that the TRB cDNA libraries were prepared. TCRdb derives one entry per CDR3 protein from the 5' RACE reads, leaving out DNA. Its table lists 150,000 to 160,000 distinct CDR3 sequences. The germline gives CDR1 SEHNR, CDR2 FQNEAQ (reference sequence). CDR3 length: 15 amino acids. This sequence was found in a human donor in good health. Some clones in this sample may be carry-over from other donors' samples. V is TRBV7-9 and J is TRBJ1-5; TCRdb names TRBD1, which stays unverified in the absence of DNA. Sequencing was carried out using naive CXCR3+ CD8+ T cells from blood. Documented subset: CD45RO-CCR7+CD27+CD95- naive CD8+ T cells expressing CXCR3 (TNR3+). The CDR3 here is CASSLIAGGRQPQHF. Supplemented by reference TRBV7-9 and TRBJ1-5, the full variable domain reads DTGVSQNPRHKITKRGQNVTFRCDPISEHNRLYWYRQTLGQGPEFLTYFQNEAQLEKSRLLSDRFSAERPKGSFSTLEIQRTEQGDSAMYLCASSLIAGGRQPQHFGDGTRLSIL.